Detailed here is one T cell receptor (beta chain). The CDR3 is 14 amino acids. Germline values: CDR1 SNHLY, CDR2 FYNNEI. V lost 3 bases to trimming and J lost 4 bases, with 10 bases between them. This entry is derived from a study of spatial heterogeneity in lung cancer. Study-wide background: The roughly 66 donors had untreated early-stage non-small cell lung cancer. Those follow-up PBMC samples that were available underwent sequencing, at a median interval of about two years following resection. The count of detected beta-chain sequences consistently exceeded that of alpha-chain sequences.

On each TCR cDNA molecule, a unique molecular identifier was present. TCRdb ran MiXCR on the 5' RACE reads and lists one entry per CDR3 protein. The sample lists about 120,000 distinct CDR3 sequences, 12% occurring once. Time point meaning: blood at routine non-recurrence follow-up after resection. Unsorted whole RNA samples from tumor, nontumor lung or frozen PBMC were sequenced. The source was PBMCs, collected at follow-up. The rearrangement uses TRBV2 and TRBJ1-5; TRBD1 is a possible D gene (5 bases). The TCR sequence derives from a male donor with early-stage non-small cell lung cancer. In DNA, the CDR3 is TGTGCCAGCAGTGAGGTGACAGTTAATCAGCCCCAGCATTTT. Translation: CASSEVTVNQPQHF.